This TCR beta chain originates from a study of blood T cell repertoires in COVID-19. This CDR3 region has 19 residues. Germline V gives CDR1 MDHEN, CDR2 SYDVKM. V lost 6 bases to trimming and J lost 0 bases, with 23 bases between them. Sequenced by immunoSEQ multiplex PCR; TCRdb stores in-frame clones only, minus some. The sample includes 360,000 or so clones, 90% of them seen just once. The sequence was obtained from a man between 18 and 29 years old with active or convalescent COVID-19. The source material was peripheral blood. V and J are TRBV28 and TRBJ1-4; D might be TRBD1 (5 bases). CDR3 region: CASSPPAGMIVTTNEKLFF. DNA of the CDR3: TGTGCCAGCAGCCCCCCTGCAGGGATGATTGTCACAACTAATGAAAAACTGTTTTTT.